This is a list of T cell receptor beta chains from one sample in a study of T-cell memory formation after mild COVID-19. MiXCR, run by TCRdb on the 5' RACE reads, gives a single entry per CDR3 protein. The table has about 470,000 distinct CDR3 sequences, nearly 25% seen once. The specimen sequenced was PBMCs or a T cell subset sorted from them (not recorded which). These receptor sequences come from an adult woman who had mild COVID-19 (a few samples of this study predate the infection). Cell type and time point are not known. The CDR3 runs from the conserved cysteine through the conserved F or W. Each record gives: V gene, clone size, D gene, J gene, CDR3 protein, CDR3 DNA. D genes are given only for firm matches. The size field is filled for only some rows; it gives once, few, many or a size class.

>TRBV12-3/TRBV12-4|few|NA|TRBJ1-5
CASSSLLGSQPQHF
TGTGCCAGCAGTTCCCTACTTGGCAGTCAGCCCCAGCATTTT
>TRBV2|few|TRBD1|TRBJ2-3
CASSVQGASTDTQYF
TGTGCCAGCAGTGTACAGGGGGCGAGTACAGATACGCAGTATTTT
>TRBV5-1|few|NA|TRBJ2-3
CASEGAGDTQYF
TGCGCCAGCGAAGGCGCTGGAGATACGCAGTATTTT
>TRBV7-8|NA|NA|TRBJ2-5
CASTTRLGETQYF
TGTGCCAGCACCACGCGGCTAGGAGAGACCCAGTACTTC
>TRBV4-2|NA|TRBD1|TRBJ2-7
CDSSQDARDRRSYEQYF
TGTGACAGCAGCCAAGATGCCCGGGACAGGCGCTCCTACGAGCAGTACTTC
>TRBV12-3/TRBV12-4|NA|TRBD2|TRBJ2-2
CASSALAGYRGGELFF
TGTGCCAGCAGTGCCCTAGCGGGATATCGAGGCGGGGAGCTGTTTTTT
>TRBV6-1|NA|NA|TRBJ1-1
CAILDRSSNTEAFF
TGTGCCATCCTGGACAGATCCTCGAACACTGAAGCTTTCTTT
>TRBV20-1|few|TRBD2|TRBJ2-1
CSAPSRTSGYNEQFF
TGCAGTGCCCCTTCCCGGACTAGCGGTTACAATGAGCAGTTCTTC
>TRBV5-6|NA|NA|TRBJ2-7
CASSLVAGAVEQYF
TGTGCCAGCAGCTTGGTGGCGGGGGCGGTCGAGCAGTACTTC
>TRBV30|NA|NA|TRBJ2-7
CAWSVRGWSGEQYF
TGTGCCTGGAGTGTACGGGGGTGGTCTGGCGAGCAGTACTTC
>TRBV30|few|TRBD1|TRBJ2-2
CAHNDRGAGELFF
TGTGCGCACAACGACAGGGGTGCCGGGGAGCTGTTTTTT
>TRBV7-8|few|NA|TRBJ2-3
CASSQEGRTDTQYF
TGTGCCAGCAGCCAAGAGGGGCGGACAGATACGCAGTATTTT
>TRBV5-1|few|NA|TRBJ2-4
CASSLAGGLAKNIQYF
TGCGCCAGCAGCTTGGCCGGAGGTCTGGCCAAAAACATTCAGTACTTC
>TRBV5-1|NA|NA|TRBJ1-4
CASRSDSTNEKLFF
TGCGCCAGTCGATCGGATTCAACTAATGAAAAACTGTTTTTT
>TRBV7-9|NA|TRBD2|TRBJ2-2
CASSLDTGTSGTGELFF
TGTGCCAGCAGCTTAGACACCGGGACTAGCGGCACCGGGGAGCTGTTTTTT
>TRBV10-3|few|TRBD1|TRBJ2-3
CAISEVAGGDTDTQYF
TGTGCCATCAGTGAGGTTGCAGGGGGCGACACAGATACGCAGTATTTT
>TRBV5-6|NA|TRBD1|TRBJ1-1
CASSIGTGNTEAFF
TGTGCCAGCAGCATTGGGACAGGGAACACTGAAGCTTTCTTT
>TRBV5-1|few|NA|TRBJ2-5
CASSSRVAETKYF
TGCGCCAGCAGCTCAAGGGTGGCAGAGACCAAGTACTTC
>TRBV20-1|NA|TRBD1|TRBJ1-2
CSARGDRSYSNYGYTF
TGCAGTGCTAGAGGGGACAGGTCATATAGTAACTATGGCTACACCTTC
>TRBV3-1|NA|NA|TRBJ1-5
CASSSGPLVNQPQHF
TGTGCCAGCAGCTCCGGGCCGCTGGTAAATCAGCCCCAGCATTTT
>TRBV5-5|NA|TRBD2|TRBJ2-7
CASSVSLAGDYEQYF
TGTGCCAGCAGCGTATCACTAGCGGGGGACTACGAGCAGTACTTC
>TRBV19|NA|NA|TRBJ1-5
CASSIWRDQPQHF
TGTGCCAGTAGTATTTGGAGGGATCAGCCCCAGCATTTT
>TRBV6-1|NA|NA|TRBJ1-2
CASSELAAQGYTF
TGTGCCAGCAGTGAACTGGCAGCGCAGGGCTACACCTTC
>TRBV24-1|once|TRBD1|TRBJ1-1
CATDQDRARPRFF
TGTGCCACCGACCAGGACAGGGCTCGCCCTCGATTCTTT
>TRBV5-1|few|NA|TRBJ1-5
CASSLEARAGQPQHF
TGCGCCAGCAGCTTGGAAGCCAGGGCTGGTCAGCCCCAGCATTTT
>TRBV5-1|few|NA|TRBJ1-2
CASSLDRIYTF
TGCGCCAGCAGCCTCGACAGAATCTACACCTTC
>TRBV12-3/TRBV12-4|few|NA|TRBJ2-7
CASSLGTIYEQYF
TGTGCCAGCAGTTTGGGGACGATCTACGAGCAGTACTTC
>TRBV5-1|few|NA|TRBJ2-2
CASSLVAQNTGELFF
TGCGCCAGCAGCTTGGTCGCGCAGAACACCGGGGAGCTGTTTTTT
>TRBV5-5|many|NA|TRBJ2-7
CASSLGTVSYEQYF
TGTGCCAGCAGCTTGGGGACAGTCTCCTACGAGCAGTACTTC
>TRBV6-2/TRBV6-3|few|TRBD1|TRBJ2-7
CASSSRWTGSYEQYF
TGTGCCAGCAGTTCTCGCTGGACAGGGTCCTACGAGCAGTACTTC
>TRBV20-1|few|TRBD2|TRBJ2-1
CSARLAGGYNEQFF
TGCAGTGCCAGACTAGCGGGGGGCTACAATGAGCAGTTCTTC
>TRBV5-1|few|NA|TRBJ2-2
CASRVGSQQVTGELFF
TGCGCCAGCAGGGTTGGGTCTCAACAAGTCACCGGGGAGCTGTTTTTT
>TRBV6-5|few|TRBD1|TRBJ2-2
CASSGRTGIRGTGELFF
TGTGCCAGCAGTGGACGGACAGGGATTCGAGGGACCGGGGAGCTGTTTTTT
>TRBV5-1|NA|NA|TRBJ1-5
CASSSEIDQPQHF
TGCGCCAGCAGCTCCGAAATTGATCAGCCCCAGCATTTT
>TRBV15|NA|NA|TRBJ2-7
CATSPGRGNYEQYF
TGTGCCACCTCCCCGGGGCGGGGCAATTACGAGCAGTACTTC
>TRBV6-2/TRBV6-3|once|TRBD1|TRBJ2-1
CASSLLKGALQFF
TGTGCCAGCAGTTTGCTCAAGGGGGCCCTGCAGTTCTTC